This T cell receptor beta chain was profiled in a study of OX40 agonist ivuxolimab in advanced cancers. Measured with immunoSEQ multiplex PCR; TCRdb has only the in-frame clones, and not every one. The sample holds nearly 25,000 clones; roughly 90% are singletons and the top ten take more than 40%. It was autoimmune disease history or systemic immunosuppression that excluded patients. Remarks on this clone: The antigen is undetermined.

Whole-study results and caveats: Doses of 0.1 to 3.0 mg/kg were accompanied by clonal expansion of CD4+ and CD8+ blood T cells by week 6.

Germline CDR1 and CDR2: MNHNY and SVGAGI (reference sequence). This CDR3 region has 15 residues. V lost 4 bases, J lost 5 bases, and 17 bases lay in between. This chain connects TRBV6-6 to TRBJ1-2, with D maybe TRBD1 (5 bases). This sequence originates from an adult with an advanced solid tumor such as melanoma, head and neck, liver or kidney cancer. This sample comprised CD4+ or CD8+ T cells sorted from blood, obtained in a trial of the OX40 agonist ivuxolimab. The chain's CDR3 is CASSSLGQGVYGYTF. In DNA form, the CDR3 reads TGTGCCAGCAGTTCGTTGGGTCAGGGCGTTTATGGCTACACCTTC.